This T cell receptor beta chain was captured in a study of T-cell reconstitution after alpha-beta-depleted transplantation in children listed by TCRdb under 2016. About the full investigation: Using TCR repertoire profiling, the study quantitatively followed how T-cell immune reconstitution unfolded in children after TCRalphabeta/CD19-depleted allogeneic hematopoietic cell transplantation.

The sample's treatment or condition label is to be understood as: allogeneic hematopoietic cell transplantation with graft depleted of TCRalphabeta T cells and CD19 B cells. TCRalphabeta/CD19-depleted allogeneic hematopoietic cell grafts were given to the transplant recipients, all of whom were children. The CDR1 and CDR2 encoded by the germline V gene (reference sequence) are DFQATT and SNEGSKA. The CDR3 measures 15 amino acids from cysteine to phenylalanine. Of the read, only the CDR3 DNA is kept; its 45 bases are in frame from base 1. V is pared back by 5 bases and J by 6 bases, with 20 bases lying between the germline termini. This clonotype was observed a handful of times. Its target antigen remains unknown. There are no base qualities to consult, and no much larger clone falls within one base. The library relied on PCR. The instrument given in TCRdb is Illumina HiSeq 2500. TCR library preparation used molecular barcoding, with unique molecular identifiers applied to normalize quantification of the TCRbeta repertoire. TCRdb reran the public reads through fastp at Q25 and MiXCR, keeping productive beta chains. Rows with one shared CDR3 protein collapse into an entry with the most common genes and DNA. This sample gives about 830,000 distinct CDR3 sequences in total; roughly 15% of them show up just once. 5% of the sample comes from the top ten.

General conclusions and limits of the study: About two months after transplant, the apparently early recovery of alphabetaT-cell counts reportedly depended on just several hundred clones that had expanded rapidly and came from non-depleted graft cells. The frequencies of hyperexpanded clones fell over the following months, and after one year, T-cell counts and TCRbeta diversity were mostly attributed to newly produced T cells. In some patients, the high TCRbeta diversity seen at day 60 was put down to recipient T cells and intrathymic progenitors that had survived conditioning.

The sequence is built from TRBV20-1 and TRBJ2-1, with the D gene too uncertain to name. The sequenced sample was PBMCs, mostly from graft donor cells, obtained 360 days after TCRalphabeta/CD19-depleted stem cell transplant. The TCR was taken from a male patient younger than 18 who had a stem cell transplant for acute lymphoblastic leukemia, so the T cells may come from the graft donor. The CDR3 reads as follows: CSAVRTPLKSNEQFF. The bases read TGCAGTGCTGTCCGGACCCCTCTAAAAAGCAATGAGCAGTTCTTC.